One and the same sample provided the 2 T cell receptor beta chains below, sequenced in a study of blood T cell repertoires in COVID-19. Using immunoSEQ multiplex PCR, the repertoire was profiled, and TCRdb retains in-frame clones only, with some absent. The data hold about 230,000 clones, with 65% to 90% observed a single time. The specimen sequenced was peripheral blood. The receptors were sampled from a middle-aged woman who had recovered from COVID-19.

This clone was counted once. The CDR3 DNA reads TGTGCCAGCAGTCAGACAGCCACAGATACGCAGTATTTT. Translating gives CASSQTATDTQYF. V usage is TRBV12-3 or TRBV12-4 and J usage is TRBJ2-3; the D gene is possibly TRBD1 (5 bases). Between the trimmed V and J ends, which lost 5 bases and 2 bases, there was a span of 8 bases. The CDR3 has 13 amino acids.

With regard to this clone: Other nucleotide sequences from this sample produce the same CDR3. This sequence joins TRBV12-3 or TRBV12-4 and TRBJ1-1; the D is unclear. Trimming removed 6 bases at V and 1 base at J, with 9 bases between. The CDR3 covers 13 residues. Here the CDR3 reads CASSLAGNTEAFF. For the CDR3, the DNA is TGTGCCAGCAGCCTAGCGGGGAACACTGAAGCTTTCTTT.